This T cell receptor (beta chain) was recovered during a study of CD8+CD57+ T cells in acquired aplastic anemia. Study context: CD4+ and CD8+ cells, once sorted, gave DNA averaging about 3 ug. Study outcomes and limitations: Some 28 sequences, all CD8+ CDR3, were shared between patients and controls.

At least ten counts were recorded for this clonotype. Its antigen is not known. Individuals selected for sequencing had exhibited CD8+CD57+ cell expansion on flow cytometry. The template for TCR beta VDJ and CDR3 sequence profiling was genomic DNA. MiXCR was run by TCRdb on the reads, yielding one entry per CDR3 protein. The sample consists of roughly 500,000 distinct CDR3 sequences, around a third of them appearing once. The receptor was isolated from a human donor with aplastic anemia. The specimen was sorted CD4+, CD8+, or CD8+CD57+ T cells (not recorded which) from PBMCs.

The CDR3 reads CASSLGPGLDEQYF. The CDR3 DNA reads as TGTGCCAGCAGCTTGGGCCCAGGGCTCGACGAGCAGTACTTC. V gene TRBV7-3 combines with J gene TRBJ2-7; D is possibly TRBD1 (5 bases). The CDR3 is 14 amino acids. Germline loops: CDR1 SGHTA, CDR2 FQGTGA. V shed 3 bases and J shed 5 bases, with 14 bases lying between them.